What follows are 18 T cell receptor beta chains derived from one specimen sequenced in a study of graft-versus-host responses after intestinal transplantation listed by TCRdb under 2021. Reading the label with the study, this specimen's time point is: cells obtained before transplantation from donor or recipient. Mixed lymphocyte reactions plated around 200,000 CFSE-labeled pre-transplant responders with around 200,000 irradiated violet-dye-labeled stimulators and were cultured for 6 days. The protocol used for the library was the immunoSEQ multiplex PCR assay. Drawn from immuneACCESS, this table holds only the in-frame rearrangements with V and J called that TCRdb kept. Clones are partly lost; checked studies trace under half to an unresolved V gene and leave the rest unexplained. The sample contains 15,000 to 20,000 clones, approximately 38% of them found a single time. About 3.5% of the sample lies in the top ten.

This specimen consisted of alloreactive CD8+ T cells from a mixed lymphocyte reaction culture, obtained before intestinal transplant. The cell subset or site label here, explained by the study, means: CFSE-low proliferating T cells sorted from roughly six-day pre-transplant mixed lymphocyte reaction (GvH or HvG direction). All receptors come from a human patient who received an intestinal transplant.

V and J are TRBV28 and TRBJ2-7; TRBD1 is a possible D gene (6 bases). Germline CDR1 is MDHEN and CDR2 is SYDVKM. Between the trimmed V and J ends, which lost 3 bases and 0 bases, there was a span of 9 bases. CDR3 length: 14 residues. For the CDR3, the DNA is TGTGCCAGCAGTTTTTGGGACAACTCCTACGAGCAGTACTTC. The encoded protein is CASSFWDNSYEQYF.

J is TRBJ1-2 and V is TRBV10-3; D gene ambiguous. This CDR3 comprises 14 residues. Germline V lookup: CDR1 ENHRY, CDR2 SYGVKD. The V end lost 6 bases, the J end lost 4 bases, and 15 bases lay between the germline ends. This CDR3 is CAIREQGPIYGYTF. In DNA form, the CDR3 reads TGTGCCATCAGGGAACAAGGACCGATCTATGGCTACACCTTC.

This clone was observed a few times. The chain employs TRBV9 and TRBJ1-4; D perhaps matches TRBD1 (6 bases). Germline CDR1 is SGDLS and CDR2 is YYNGEE. CDR3 length: 14 residues. The V end was cut by 6 bases, the J end by 3 bases, with 12 bases between. The CDR3 here is CASNPGASNEKLFF. The DNA of the CDR3 is TGTGCCAGCAACCCAGGGGCGTCTAATGAAAAACTGTTTTTT.

This clone was counted once. CDR3 sequence: CAWGPRRYNKGRANVLTF. CDR3 bases: TGTGCCTGGGGCCCTCGGCGTTATAACAAAGGTCGGGCCAACGTCCTGACTTTC. The chain employs TRBV30 and TRBJ2-6; D gene unclear. V lost 5 bases to trimming and J lost 5 bases, with 25 bases between them. This CDR3 region has 18 residues. CDR1 and CDR2 (germline): GTSNPN, SVGIG (reference sequence).

This chain links TRBV5-1 with TRBJ2-7; a weak D match, TRBD1 (6 bases). The CDR3 totals 15 residues. Between the trimmed V and J ends, which lost 3 bases and 5 bases, there was a span of 18 bases. Germline lookup yields CDR1 SGHRS and CDR2 YFSETQ. The CDR3 region has the DNA TGCGCCAGCAGCTGGATCGATTACAGGGCCAACGAGCAGTACTTC. As protein: CASSWIDYRANEQYF.

This clone was seen a handful of times. The chain couples TRBV28 to TRBJ2-7; D is perhaps TRBD1 (5 bases). The CDR3 loop spans 12 amino acids. Germline values: CDR1 MDHEN, CDR2 SYDVKM. The V gene lost 3 bases and the J gene lost 4 bases, with 7 bases spanning the gap. The CDR3 sequence is CASSLGRYEQYF. CDR3 coding DNA: TGTGCCAGCAGTTTGGGGCGATACGAGCAGTACTTC.

The genes are TRBV29-1 and TRBJ2-1, with 7 bases identical to TRBD2. Germline lookup yields CDR1 SQVTM and CDR2 ANQGSEA. The V and J ends lost 5 bases and 2 bases, in that order; junction bases with no gene match: 12. This CDR3 is built from 16 residues. CDR3 bases: TGCAGCGTTCCCCAGATGGCGGGAGTAGCCTACAATGAGCAGTTCTTC. Amino acids: CSVPQMAGVAYNEQFF.

V gene TRBV6-6 combines with J gene TRBJ2-1, with D uncertain. The V and J ends lost 0 bases and 5 bases respectively, with 8 bases between them. The CDR3 has 14 residues. Germline-derived CDR1 and CDR2 are MNHNY and SVGAGI (reference sequence). Here the CDR3 DNA reads TGTGCCAGCAGTTACTCGCAATCGGACAATGAGCAGTTCTTC. This gives the protein CASSYSQSDNEQFF.

V is TRBV6-5 and J is TRBJ1-1; the D gene is possibly TRBD1 (5 bases). Germline values: CDR1 MNHEY, CDR2 SVGAGI. The CDR3 spans 13 residues. V lost 5 bases and J 4 bases, leaving 11 bases between the germline ends. The CDR3 loop reads CASSLSGSTEAFF. The CDR3 nucleotides are TGTGCCAGCAGTCTTTCAGGGTCCACTGAAGCTTTCTTT.

This rearrangement joins TRBV6-5 to TRBJ1-1; D remains ambiguous. The germline CDR1 and CDR2 sequences are MNHEY and SVGAGI. This CDR3 is built from 14 residues. V lost 6 bases to trimming and J lost 5 bases, with 16 bases between them. This CDR3 is CASSKRGGGTEAFF. The DNA for the CDR3 is TGTGCCAGCAGCAAACGGGGAGGAGGGACTGAAGCTTTCTTT.

The chain combines TRBV7-9 with TRBJ1-1, with D possibly matching TRBD1 (5 bases). With 6 bases removed from V and 2 bases from J, the gap between germline ends came to 25 bases. The CDR3 has 18 residues. CDR1 is SEHNR, CDR2 FQNEAQ, per germline (reference sequence). Here the CDR3 reads CASRPRVGVQTHNTEAFF. The CDR3 DNA follows: TGTGCCAGCAGGCCTCGGGTAGGGGTCCAGACCCACAACACTGAAGCTTTCTTT.

This chain uses TRBV9 with TRBJ1-1, with D perhaps TRBD1 (5 bases). Trimming removed 5 bases from V and 0 bases from J, with 14 bases in between. This CDR3 has 15 amino acids. The V gene's germline CDR1 is SGDLS and CDR2 YYNGEE. CDR3 sequence: CASSPSGGMNTEAFF. The CDR3 region has the DNA TGTGCCAGCAGTCCCAGCGGGGGTATGAACACTGAAGCTTTCTTT.

The rearrangement uses TRBV6-5 and TRBJ2-7, with 8 bases that match TRBD1. This CDR3 region has 14 residues. CDR1 is MNHEY and CDR2 is SVGAGI in the germline V gene. The junction had 7 bases not matched to a gene; V was cut back by 5 bases and J by 4 bases. CDR3 in amino acids: CASSARTGSYEQYF. CDR3 bases: TGTGCCAGCAGTGCCAGGACAGGGAGTTACGAGCAGTACTTC.

Turning to this clone: An end of the junction does not agree with germline; a read error may underlie this. The V gene is TRBV5-1, the J gene TRBJ2-2, with 7 bases aligning to TRBD1. The CDR3 sequence is 14 residues long. The V gene's germline CDR1 is SGHRS and CDR2 YFSETQ. DNA for the CDR3: TGTGCCAGCAGCTTCGGGACAGCCACCGGGGAGCTGTTTTTT. It is translated as CASSFGTATGELFF.

The J gene is TRBJ2-1, the V gene TRBV2; D unresolved. The V end was cut by 4 bases, the J end by 5 bases, with 12 bases between. In germline, CDR1 is SNHLY, CDR2 FYNNEI. The CDR3 has 14 amino acids. The CDR3 region is CASSAEPINNEQFF. The CDR3 DNA sequence: TGTGCCAGCAGTGCCGAACCGATTAACAATGAGCAGTTCTTC.

The J gene is TRBJ2-6, the V gene TRBV28, with a possible D match to TRBD1 (5 bases). The V end was cut by 8 bases, the J end by 0 bases, with 20 bases between. CDR3 size: 18 residues. Per germline, CDR1 MDHEN and CDR2 SYDVKM. In DNA form, the CDR3 reads TGTGCCAGCCCTGACAGTGTTCGGCAGGCCTCTGGGGCCAACGTCCTGACTTTC. This translates into CASPDSVRQASGANVLTF.

This sequence joins TRBV5-3 and TRBJ2-1; 9 nucleotides line up with TRBD2. TRBV5-3 is identified as an open reading frame with a role that is uncertain. Unmatched junction bases numbered 0, after V lost 0 bases and J lost 5 bases. This CDR3 is built from 14 residues. The CDR3 DNA reads TGTGCCAGAAGCTTGGCTAGCGGGGACAATGAGCAGTTCTTC. This translates into CARSLASGDNEQFF.

The chain combines TRBV4-1 with TRBJ2-1, with 9 positions matching TRBD2. V was clipped by 3 bases and J by 3 bases; unmatched bases: 6. Germline CDR1 MGHRA, CDR2 YSYEKL. The length of the CDR3 is 16 residues. The chain's CDR3 is CASSHFGTSRYNEQFF. Here the CDR3 DNA reads TGCGCCAGCAGCCATTTCGGGACTAGCCGCTACAATGAGCAGTTCTTC.